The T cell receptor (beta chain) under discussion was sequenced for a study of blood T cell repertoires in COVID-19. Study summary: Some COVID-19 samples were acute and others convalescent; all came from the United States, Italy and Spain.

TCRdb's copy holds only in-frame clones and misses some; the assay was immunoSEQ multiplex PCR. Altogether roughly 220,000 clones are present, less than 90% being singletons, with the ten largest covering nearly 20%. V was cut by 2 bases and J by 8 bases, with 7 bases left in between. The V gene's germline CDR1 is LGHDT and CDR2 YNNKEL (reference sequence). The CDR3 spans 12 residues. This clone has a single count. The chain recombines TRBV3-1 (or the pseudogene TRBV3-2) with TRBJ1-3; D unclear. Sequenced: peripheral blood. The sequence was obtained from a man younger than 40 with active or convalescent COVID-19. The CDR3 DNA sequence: TGTGCCAGCAGCCAACTCGGGGACACCATATATTTT. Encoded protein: CASSQLGDTIYF.